This T cell receptor (beta chain) comes out of a study of OX40 agonist ivuxolimab in advanced cancers. Overall study: Ivuxolimab is a fully human IgG2 antibody that activates OX40 (CD134).

Looked up from germline, CDR1 is SGHTA and CDR2 is FQGNSA. V lost 3 bases and J 5 bases, leaving 10 bases between the germline ends. This CDR3 is 13 amino acids long. Assay used: immunoSEQ multiplex PCR; TCRdb lists only in-frame clones, some missing. The sample gives approximately 44,000 clones, approximately 91% of which show up once; 25% to 35% is in the top ten. V gene TRBV7-2 combines with J gene TRBJ2-5; no reliable D call. The receptor was isolated from an adult with an advanced solid tumor such as melanoma, head and neck, liver or kidney cancer. This material consisted of CD4+ or CD8+ T cells sorted from blood, taken in a trial of the OX40 agonist ivuxolimab. CDR3 coding DNA: TGTGCCAGCAGCTTGGTAGTAGTGGAGACCCAGTACTTC. Residues: CASSLVVVETQYF.